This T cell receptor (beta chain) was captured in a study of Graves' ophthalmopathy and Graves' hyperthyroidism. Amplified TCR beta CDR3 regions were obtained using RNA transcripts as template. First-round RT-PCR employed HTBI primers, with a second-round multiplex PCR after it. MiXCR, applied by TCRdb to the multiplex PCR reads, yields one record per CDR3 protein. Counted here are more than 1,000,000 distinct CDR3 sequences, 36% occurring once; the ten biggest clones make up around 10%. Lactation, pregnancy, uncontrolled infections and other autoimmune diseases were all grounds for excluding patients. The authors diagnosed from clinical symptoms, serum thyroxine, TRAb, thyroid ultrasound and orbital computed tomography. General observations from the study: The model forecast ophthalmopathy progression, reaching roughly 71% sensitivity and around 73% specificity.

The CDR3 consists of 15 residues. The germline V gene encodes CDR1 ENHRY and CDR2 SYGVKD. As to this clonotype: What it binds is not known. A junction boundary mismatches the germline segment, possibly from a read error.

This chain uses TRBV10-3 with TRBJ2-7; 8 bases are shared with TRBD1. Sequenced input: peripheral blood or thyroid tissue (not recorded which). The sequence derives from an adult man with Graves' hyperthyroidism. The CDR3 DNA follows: TGTGCCAGCAGTGCTGCCCAGGGGGCGCGAGTCGAGCAGTACTTC. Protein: CASSAAQGARVEQYF.